This T cell receptor beta chain was observed in a study of control samples from healthy donors and cancer patients. The method was immunoSEQ multiplex PCR; TCRdb's version includes in-frame clones alone and lacks a portion of them. The sample shows 150,000 or so clones, roughly 93% of them seen only once. The table lists this clone with a count of one. The CDR3 is 13 residues long. V lost 7 bases, J lost 9 bases, and 10 bases stayed unmatched. CDR1 is MNHEY, CDR2 SVGEGT, per germline. The clonotype originates from a man aged 18 to 29 in good health. Sequencing input: blood. The chain has TRBV6-2 or TRBV6-3 and TRBJ2-5; TRBD1 matches 8 bases. This chain's CDR3 is CASTPDRVGAQYF. DNA of the CDR3: TGTGCCAGCACCCCGGACAGGGTAGGGGCCCAGTACTTC.